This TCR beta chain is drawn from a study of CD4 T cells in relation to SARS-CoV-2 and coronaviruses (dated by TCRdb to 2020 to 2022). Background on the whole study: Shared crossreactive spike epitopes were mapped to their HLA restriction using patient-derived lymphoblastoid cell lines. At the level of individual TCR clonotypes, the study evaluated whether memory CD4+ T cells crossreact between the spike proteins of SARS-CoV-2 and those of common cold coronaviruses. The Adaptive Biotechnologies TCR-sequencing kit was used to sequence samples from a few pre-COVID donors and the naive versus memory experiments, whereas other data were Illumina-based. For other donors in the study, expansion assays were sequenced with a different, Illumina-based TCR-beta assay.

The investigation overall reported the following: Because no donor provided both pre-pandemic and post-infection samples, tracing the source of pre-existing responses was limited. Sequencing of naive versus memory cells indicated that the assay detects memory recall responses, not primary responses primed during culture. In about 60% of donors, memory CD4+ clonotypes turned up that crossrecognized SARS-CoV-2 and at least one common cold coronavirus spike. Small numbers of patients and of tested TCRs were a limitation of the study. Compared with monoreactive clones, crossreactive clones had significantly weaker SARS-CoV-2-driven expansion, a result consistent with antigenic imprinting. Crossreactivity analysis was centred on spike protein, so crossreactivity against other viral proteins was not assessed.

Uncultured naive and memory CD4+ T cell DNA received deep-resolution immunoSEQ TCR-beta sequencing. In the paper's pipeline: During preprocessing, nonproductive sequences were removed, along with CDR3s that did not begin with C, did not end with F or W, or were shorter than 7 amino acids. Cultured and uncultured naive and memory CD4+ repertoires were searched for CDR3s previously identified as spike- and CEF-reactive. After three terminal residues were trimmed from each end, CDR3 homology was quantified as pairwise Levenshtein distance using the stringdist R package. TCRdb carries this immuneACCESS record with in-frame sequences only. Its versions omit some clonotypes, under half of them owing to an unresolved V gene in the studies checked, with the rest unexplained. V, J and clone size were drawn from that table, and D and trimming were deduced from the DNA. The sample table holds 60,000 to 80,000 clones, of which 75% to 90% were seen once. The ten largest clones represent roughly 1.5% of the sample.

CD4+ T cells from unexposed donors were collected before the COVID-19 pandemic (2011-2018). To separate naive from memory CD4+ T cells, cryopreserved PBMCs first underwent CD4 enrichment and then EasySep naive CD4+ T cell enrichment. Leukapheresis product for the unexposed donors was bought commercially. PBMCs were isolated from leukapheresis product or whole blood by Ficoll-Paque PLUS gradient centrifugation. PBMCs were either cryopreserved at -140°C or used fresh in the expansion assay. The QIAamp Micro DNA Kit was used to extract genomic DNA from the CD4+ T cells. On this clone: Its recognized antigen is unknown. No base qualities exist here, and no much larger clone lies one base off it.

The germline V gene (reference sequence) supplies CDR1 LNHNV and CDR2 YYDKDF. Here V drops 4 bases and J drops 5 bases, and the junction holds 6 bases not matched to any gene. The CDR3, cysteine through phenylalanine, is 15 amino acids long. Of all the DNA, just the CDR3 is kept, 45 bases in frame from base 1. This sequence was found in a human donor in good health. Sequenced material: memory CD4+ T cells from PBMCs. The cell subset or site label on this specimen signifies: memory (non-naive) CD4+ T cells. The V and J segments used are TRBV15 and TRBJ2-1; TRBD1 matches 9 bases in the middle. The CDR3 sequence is CATSIRDRVHNEQFF. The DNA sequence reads TGTGCCACCAGCATCCGGGACAGGGTACACAATGAGCAGTTCTTC.